These 10 T cell receptor beta chains originate from one sample sequenced in a study of blood T cells in healthy people across ages. Alongside a J-beta primer mix, a sample-barcoded 5' primer served in a second PCR lasting about 7 to 12 cycles. One entry per CDR3 protein, called by TCRdb with MiXCR from the 5' RACE reads. Altogether approximately 1,000,000 distinct CDR3 sequences are present, 35% to 55% being singletons, with the ten largest covering about 19%. Sample: blood. The receptors shown here come from a woman aged 55-70 years in good health.

This clonotype has just a few counts. This rearrangement joins TRBV11-2 to TRBJ1-1; D gene uncertain. In germline, CDR1 is SGHAT, CDR2 FQNNGV. The CDR3 length is 14 residues. Trimming stripped 1 base from V and 1 base from J, with 7 bases between. CDR3 protein: CASSLVRRNTEAFF. The CDR3, as DNA: TGTGCCAGCAGCTTAGTGAGGCGGAACACTGAAGCTTTCTTT.

The count of this clonotype is one. V usage is TRBV10-2 and J usage is TRBJ2-2, with D tentatively TRBD2 (6 bases). Germline lookup yields CDR1 WSHSY and CDR2 SAAADI. V was clipped by 5 bases and J by 2 bases, with 15 bases between them. This CDR3 has 16 amino acids. CDR3 loop: CASSSPGTANTGELFF. For the CDR3, the DNA is TGCGCCAGCAGTTCCCCCGGGACTGCTAACACCGGGGAGCTGTTTTTT.

This clonotype was counted between two and nine times. The CDR3, as DNA: TGTGCCATCAGTGATGAAGGGGACTACGAGCAGTACTTC. The encoded protein is CAISDEGDYEQYF. The genes are TRBV10-3 and TRBJ2-7; maybe TRBD1 (5 bases). Trimming left V 3 bases short and J 3 bases short, with 9 bases between. The CDR3 length is 13 residues. CDR1 and CDR2 from the germline V gene are ENHRY and SYGVKD.

The chain couples TRBV15 to TRBJ2-1; 7 bases agree with TRBD1. Germline V gene data show CDR1 as LNHNV and CDR2 as YYDKDF (reference sequence). This CDR3 has 13 residues. V shed 8 bases and J 5 bases; nucleotides not matched to a gene: 6. CDR3 protein: CATLRDRNNEQFF. In DNA form, the CDR3 reads TGTGCCACCCTCCGGGACAGAAACAATGAGCAGTTCTTC.

The CDR3 region is CASSSEAAGGRSSYNEQFF. The CDR3 DNA reads as TGTGCCAGCAGCTCCGAAGCCGCCGGTGGGAGAAGCTCCTACAATGAGCAGTTCTTC. The chain carries TRBV7-9 and TRBJ2-1; D might be TRBD2 (5 bases). CDR3 length equals 19 residues. V gave up 4 bases and J gave up 0 bases, with 22 bases separating them. Germline V gives CDR1 SEHNR, CDR2 FQNEAQ (reference sequence).

This chain links TRBV11-1 with TRBJ1-1; D possibly corresponds to TRBD1 (6 bases). The germline gives CDR1 SGHAT, CDR2 FQDESV (reference sequence). CDR3 size: 13 residues. V was clipped by 1 base and J by 8 bases, with 11 bases between them. CDR3 loop: CASSLEGGSEAFF. The CDR3 coding sequence is TGTGCCAGCAGCTTAGAGGGGGGCTCAGAAGCTTTCTTT.

The chain joins TRBV7-9 to TRBJ2-1, with 7 bases aligning to TRBD2. Germline V gene data show CDR1 as SEHNR and CDR2 as FQNEAQ (reference sequence). The CDR3 is 18 amino acids. Trimming at V came to 5 bases and at J to 3 bases, leaving 16 bases not matched to a gene. DNA for the CDR3: TGTGCCAGCAGCCTCGAACTAGCTAGCGGAGCAAGCTACAATGAGCAGTTCTTC. The encoded protein is CASSLELASGASYNEQFF.

In this sample, this clonotype turned up once. One end of the junction fails to match germline, which may point to a read error. The V gene is TRBV25-1, the J gene TRBJ2-3; the D gene could be TRBD1 or TRBD2 (5 bases each). The CDR3 runs 17 residues. Germline V gene data show CDR1 as MGHDK and CDR2 as SYGVNS. CDR3 sequence: CASSGPGRIPIAATRYF. CDR3 nucleotides: TGTGCCAGCAGTGGCCCGGGACGGATACCCATCGCCGCCACGCGGTATTTT.

This clonotype has a count of ten or more. The chain has TRBV20-1 and TRBJ1-5, with 7 bases that match TRBD1. This CDR3 has 13 residues. Trimming removed 0 bases from V and 12 bases from J; junction bases left unmatched: 8. Germline CDR1 reads DFQATT; CDR2 reads SNEGSKA (reference sequence). The CDR3 here is CSARDTGTALQHF. The CDR3 DNA follows: TGCAGTGCTAGAGATACCGGGACAGCACTCCAGCATTTT.

CDR3 loop: CASSLVGGRTVNEQFF. DNA for the CDR3: TGTGCCAGCAGCTTGGTTGGGGGGCGCACCGTGAATGAGCAGTTCTTC. The chain recombines TRBV5-5 with TRBJ2-1; D may correspond to TRBD1 or TRBD2 (6 bases each). There are 16 residues in the CDR3. V lost 0 bases and J 7 bases, leaving 17 bases between the germline ends. Per germline, CDR1 SGHKS and CDR2 YYEKEE (reference sequence).